Below, one T cell receptor beta chain is given with its context. The antigen is not known. The CDR3 is 16 amino acids. The germline V and J ends were trimmed by 1 base and 5 bases, with 15 bases remaining between them. In germline, CDR1 is SGHTA, CDR2 FQGTGA. Each CDR3 protein is one row after TCRdb ran MiXCR on the reads. The repertoire holds 300,000 to 400,000 distinct CDR3 sequences, with just under 30% as singletons. These data are taken from a study of T cell repertoires in cytomegalovirus infection. Study in general: Researchers turned to recently identified HLA-C-restricted CMV epitopes as well as well-studied HLA-B-restricted ones. It was the public TCR beta signatures that indicated both CMV infection and matching HLA type. Study-level results: CMV carriers having the relevant HLA were flagged by cumulative public TCR beta family frequency. HLA-C-restricted CMV clonotypes gave the most frequent clonotype in two of eight donors.

The sequencing here drew on cultured PBMCs, taken from culture after CMV antigen stimulation. The chain recombines TRBV7-3 with TRBJ2-1; D gene unclear. This TCR derives from a human donor in good health (CMV status not recorded). Some clones in this sample may be carry-over from other donors' samples. CDR3 bases: TGTGCCAGCAGCTTAATTTTGTCGCACTTCCACAATGAGCAGTTCTTC. Amino acids: CASSLILSHFHNEQFF.